At least ten counts were recorded for the clone carrying this T cell receptor beta chain. Its antigen is still unknown. The read gets to within 3 residues of the CDR3 end, and the germline J gene fills in the rest. The source of the sample is a study of T cell clonality in common variable immunodeficiency. Both groups were predominantly of Caucasian heritage. Study-level findings and limits: In common variable immunodeficiency, TCR beta chains reportedly carried fewer deletions and N-nucleotide insertions. CVID subjects showed higher TCRbeta clonality than healthy controls. Fewer TCRbeta clones were shared among CVID subjects than controls.

Profiled with immunoSEQ multiplex PCR; TCRdb holds only in-frame clones, not every one. Observed in the sample are approximately 17,000 clones, none of them singletons. The germline V and J ends were trimmed by 6 bases and 1 base, with 13 bases remaining between them. The CDR3 has 14 amino acids. Germline V CDR1 and CDR2: DFQATT, SNEGSKA (reference sequence). The sequenced sample was peripheral blood mononuclear cells. V is TRBV20-1 and J is TRBJ1-5; D remains ambiguous. This clonotype originated in a human donor with common variable immunodeficiency. The part of the CDR3 DNA that was read is TGCAGTGCACAGCCCAGTCGGAGCAATCAGCCC. Amino acid sequence: CSAQPSRSNQP. The whole CDR3 is CSAQPSRSNQPQHF.